Detailed here is one T cell receptor (beta chain). What it recognizes is unknown. The data are from a study of T cell repertoires in cytomegalovirus infection. MiXCR, applied by TCRdb to the reads, yields one record per CDR3 protein. The table has about 830,000 distinct CDR3 sequences, about 30% seen once. Whole-study results and caveats: The ex vivo response was dominated by HLA-C-restricted CMV-specific TCR beta clonotypes.

The CDR3 is 13 residues long. V lost 7 bases and J lost 2; bases outside the gene matches: 3. The TCR was taken from a human donor in good health (CMV status not recorded). Some clones in this sample may be carry-over from other donors' samples. This sequence joins TRBV12-3 or TRBV12-4 and TRBJ1-2; 8 nucleotides match TRBD1. Here the sequenced sample was cultured CD8+ T cells from PBMCs, taken from culture after CMV antigen stimulation. The CDR3 spells CASTWTGNYGYTF. In DNA, the CDR3 is TGTGCCAGCACTTGGACAGGGAACTATGGCTACACCTTC.